The 18 T cell receptor beta chains in this list originate from one sample, sequenced in a study of CD8 T cells in acute hepatitis C reinfection. TCRdb keeps only in-frame clones here, not all; method: immunoSEQ multiplex PCR. The sample holds over 30,000 clones, 80% to 90% seen once. Regarding time point: naive CD8 control sorted from an acute-time-point sample. Specimen: naive CD8+ T cells from PBMCs. Every receptor here comes from a young woman who spontaneously cleared hepatitis C infection.

The CDR3 nucleotides read TGTGCCAGCAGCGAAGGGGAGAGAATCTACAATGAGCAGTTCTTC. Translation gives CASSEGERIYNEQFF. The rearrangement links TRBV5-6 to TRBJ2-1, with D perhaps given as TRBD1 or TRBD2 (5 bases each). Germline V gene lookup returns CDR1 SGHDT and CDR2 YYEEEE. Trimming stripped 4 bases from V and 3 bases from J, with 14 bases between. The CDR3 loop spans 15 amino acids.

The gene calls are TRBV5-5 and TRBJ1-1; D not resolved. The CDR3 spans 13 residues. Trimming removed 0 bases from V and 1 base from J, with 4 bases in between. Germline V gene data show CDR1 as SGHKS and CDR2 as YYEKEE (reference sequence). CDR3 protein: CASSLGENTEAFF. Written as DNA, the CDR3 is TGTGCCAGCAGCTTGGGTGAGAACACTGAAGCTTTCTTT. Full variable domain (remainder filled in from reference TRBV5-5 and TRBJ1-1): DAGVTQSPTHLIKTRGQQVTLRCSPISGHKSVSWYQQVLGQGPQFIFQYYEKEERGRGNFPDRFSARQFPNYSSELNVNALLLGDSALYLCASSLGENTEAFFGQGTRLTVV.

CDR3 DNA sequence: TGTGCCAGCAGCGTAGAAGGGTTGCACTGGAATGAGCAGTTCTTC. Amino acids: CASSVEGLHWNEQFF. The chain has TRBV9 and TRBJ2-1; D is undetermined. The CDR3 length is 15 residues. In germline, CDR1 is SGDLS, CDR2 YYNGEE. Trimming took 0 bases from V and 7 from J, leaving 14 bases between them. The full variable domain, with the rest looked up from reference TRBV9 and TRBJ2-1, is DSGVTQTPKHLITATGQRVTLRCSPRSGDLSVYWYQQSLDQGLQFLIQYYNGEERAKGNILERFSAQQFPDLHSELNLSSLELGDSALYFCASSVEGLHWNEQFFGPGTRLTVL.

The chain recombines TRBV7-9 with TRBJ2-5, with TRBD1 matching over 7 bases. Germline-derived CDR1 and CDR2 are SEHNR and FQNEAQ (reference sequence). This CDR3 spans 16 amino acids. The ends lost 1 base at V and 5 bases at J; junction bases unmatched: 10. CDR3 residues: CASSLGHRGGGETQYF. The CDR3 bases are TGTGCCAGCAGCTTAGGACACAGAGGGGGCGGGGAGACCCAGTACTTC. Using reference TRBV7-9 and TRBJ2-5 for the parts outside the CDR3, the full variable domain is DTGVSQNPRHKITKRGQNVTFRCDPISEHNRLYWYRQTLGQGPEFLTYFQNEAQLEKSRLLSDRFSAERPKGSFSTLEIQRTEQGDSAMYLCASSLGHRGGGETQYFGPGTRLLVL.

The V call is TRBV19, the J call TRBJ2-7; 7 positions match TRBD1. V was pared by 5 bases and J by 4 bases, with 5 bases of the junction left unmatched. The CDR3 consists of 13 residues. Germline CDR1 reads LNHDA; CDR2 reads SQIVND (reference sequence). The CDR3 bases are TGTGCCAGTAGTGACAGGGTGCGGTACGAGCAGTACTTC. Its protein is CASSDRVRYEQYF.

The rearrangement links TRBV19 to TRBJ1-5; unclear D gene. From germline, CDR1 is LNHDA and CDR2 SQIVND (reference sequence). This CDR3 comprises 14 residues. The ends were cut back, 10 bases at V and 2 bases at J, with 15 bases in the middle. The CDR3: CATQFGVGNQPQHF. CDR3 bases: TGTGCCACCCAATTCGGTGTGGGCAATCAGCCCCAGCATTTT. The whole variable domain, filled in from reference TRBV19 and TRBJ1-5, reads DGGITQSPKYLFRKEGQNVTLSCEQNLNHDAMYWYRQDPGQGLRLIYYSQIVNDFQKGDIAEGYSVSREKKESFPLTVTSAQKNPTAFYLCATQFGVGNQPQHFGDGTRLSIL.

This rearrangement joins TRBV5-6 to TRBJ2-6, with TRBD1 matching over 7 bases. The length of the CDR3 is 17 residues. With V trimmed by 0 bases and J by 0 bases, 3 bases remained unmatched. Germline CDR1 and CDR2: SGHDT and YYEEEE. The DNA for the CDR3 is TGTGCCAGCAGCTTGGACAGGGGAGTCTCTGGGGCCAACGTCCTGACTTTC. Protein sequence: CASSLDRGVSGANVLTF.

The V gene is TRBV9, the J gene TRBJ2-7; D ambiguous. The V end lost 4 bases, the J end lost 3 bases, and 20 bases lay between the germline ends. Germline assignment: CDR1 SGDLS and CDR2 YYNGEE. This CDR3 has 16 residues. The CDR3 region is CASSSQPLAANYEQYF. The CDR3 bases are TGTGCCAGCAGCTCTCAGCCTTTGGCGGCAAACTACGAGCAGTACTTC.

V usage is TRBV5-4 and J usage is TRBJ2-2, with D uncertain. With 0 bases removed from V and 0 bases from J, the gap between germline ends came to 6 bases. This CDR3 contains 15 residues. Germline CDR1 is SGHNT and CDR2 is YYREEE (reference sequence). The CDR3 bases are TGTGCCAGCAGCTTGGTTCCCTCGAACACCGGGGAGCTGTTTTTT. Translating it yields CASSLVPSNTGELFF.

V is TRBV7-9 and J is TRBJ1-4; the D is unclear. The CDR3 length is 15 residues. Germline V gene data show CDR1 as SEHNR and CDR2 as FQNEAQ (reference sequence). V was pared by 1 base and J by 8 bases, with 14 bases between. For the CDR3, the DNA is TGTGCCAGCAGCTTAGGCGTGGCGGATGAGGAAAAACTGTTTTTT. It codes for CASSLGVADEEKLFF.

J is TRBJ2-3 and V is TRBV6-5, with D possibly being TRBD2 (6 bases). The V end lost 2 bases, the J end lost 4 bases, and 16 bases lay between the germline ends. The CDR3 loop spans 16 amino acids. Germline assignment: CDR1 MNHEY and CDR2 SVGAGI. CDR3 nucleotides: TGTGCCAGCAGTTACGAGATAGCGGCTCCGGCAGATACGCAGTATTTT. Translated: CASSYEIAAPADTQYF.

This clone was counted between two and nine times. This chain uses TRBV27 with TRBJ1-2; 8 positions agree with TRBD1. Germline trimming cut 0 bases from V and 4 bases from J; bases unmatched to any gene: 4. From germline, CDR1 is MNHEY and CDR2 SMNVEV (reference sequence). This CDR3 spans 15 amino acids. This chain's CDR3 is CASSLSRTGPYGYTF. The DNA of the CDR3 is TGTGCCAGCAGTTTATCCCGGACAGGGCCCTATGGCTACACCTTC.

This rearrangement joins TRBV2 to TRBJ1-1, with 9 positions matching TRBD1. Germline CDR1 reads SNHLY; CDR2 reads FYNNEI. The CDR3 is made up of 13 amino acids. Trimming took 2 bases from V and 7 from J; bases not matched to a gene: 2. The DNA of the CDR3 is TGTGCCAGCAGTGAATGGGACAGGGTTGAAGCTTTCTTT. Residues: CASSEWDRVEAFF.

This sequence joins TRBV19 and TRBJ2-1, with TRBD2 matching over 8 bases. This CDR3 spans 15 amino acids. The germline gives CDR1 LNHDA, CDR2 SQIVND (reference sequence). V dropped 3 bases and J dropped 3; count of bases not matched to a gene: 4. The CDR3 reads CASSITSGIYNEQFF. CDR3 DNA sequence: TGTGCCAGTAGTATTACTAGCGGAATCTACAATGAGCAGTTCTTC.

The V and J genes are TRBV19 and TRBJ2-7; a weak D match, TRBD2 (6 bases). Germline V gene data show CDR1 as LNHDA and CDR2 as SQIVND (reference sequence). The CDR3 length is 13 residues. V lost 5 bases to trimming and J lost 1 base, with 9 bases between them. CDR3 protein: CASSSGGSYEQYF. CDR3 coding DNA: TGTGCCAGTAGTTCCGGAGGGTCCTACGAGCAGTACTTC.

The chain joins TRBV15 to TRBJ1-5; D is unresolved. Germline lookup yields CDR1 LNHNV and CDR2 YYDKDF (reference sequence). This CDR3 comprises 15 residues. The V end lost 2 bases, the J end lost 4 bases, and 12 bases lay between the germline ends. As DNA, the CDR3 is TGTGCCACCAGCAGATGGACCTCGGGTAATCAGCCCCAGCATTTT. Amino acids: CATSRWTSGNQPQHF.

The chain joins TRBV10-1 to TRBJ2-1; D is unresolved. V lost 0 bases and J lost 8, with 8 bases in between. The germline gives CDR1 WNHNN, CDR2 SYGVQD (reference sequence). This CDR3 comprises 13 residues. As DNA, the CDR3 is TGCGCCAGCAGTGAGTCGATTCTGGATGAGCAGTTCTTC. Its protein is CASSESILDEQFF.

V is TRBV7-7 and J is TRBJ2-5, with D possibly matching TRBD1 (5 bases). The V gene lost 4 bases and the J gene lost 3 bases, with 12 bases spanning the gap. The germline gives CDR1 SSHAT, CDR2 FNYEAQ (reference sequence). The CDR3 spans 14 residues. The CDR3 DNA follows: TGTGCCAGCAGCTCCGGGCCAGGGAAAGAGACCCAGTACTTC. It translates to CASSSGPGKETQYF.